This T cell receptor beta chain came from a study of blood T cells in healthy people across ages. In the study overall: With template switching, about one barcoded beta molecule was captured per two T cells.

A J-beta primer mix and a sample-barcoded 5' primer were used in a second PCR of roughly 7 to 12 cycles. Using its own MiXCR run on the 5' RACE reads, TCRdb lists one record per CDR3 protein. The sample holds roughly 830,000 distinct CDR3 sequences, 60% to 80% seen once. The table lists this clonotype with many counts. Antigen unknown. Notes on the study in general: Estimated diversity, derived from one million T cells, was regarded as an underestimate.

This CDR3 region has 12 residues. Germline values: CDR1 SGDLS, CDR2 YYNGEE. Trimming took off 3 bases at V and 1 base at J, with 3 bases between the two ends. Per individual sample, total RNA of at least 5.5 micrograms was extracted. The sequence derives from a man aged 30-40 years in good health. Sequencing used blood. The genes are TRBV9 and TRBJ2-3; D call uncertain. Here the CDR3 DNA reads TGTGCCAGCAGCGGACGCACAGATACGCAGTATTTT. Its protein is CASSGRTDTQYF.